The 5 T cell receptor beta chains below were found in one sample sequenced in a study of T cell changes during pregnancy in multiple sclerosis (dated by TCRdb to the late 2010s). Library prep was done by the immunoSEQ multiplex PCR assay. TCRdb re-hosts the immuneACCESS table, in-frame sequences only. Its copies lack some clones; in the studies checked, an unresolved V gene accounts for under half of them, and the cause for the rest is not known. Here the sample has tens of thousands of clones; 88% occur a single time. Jointly, the top ten make up less than 2% of the sample. Sequences were derived from peripheral blood, sampled in the first trimester of pregnancy. The source of these receptors is a female donor with multiple sclerosis, enrolled in a pregnancy study.

The rearrangement joins TRBV6-6 to TRBJ2-7, with TRBD1 identical over 9 bases. Trimming took 2 bases from V and 3 from J; bases not matched to a gene: 8. CDR1 MNHNY and CDR2 SVGAGI come from the germline V gene (reference sequence). This CDR3 has 16 amino acids. The CDR3 bases are TGTGCCAGCAGTTACCGGTCCGGGACAGGGTTCTACGAGCAGTACTTC. Its translation is CASSYRSGTGFYEQYF.

This sequence joins TRBV28 and TRBJ2-7; 10 positions agree with TRBD1. Germline CDR1 is MDHEN and CDR2 is SYDVKM. J was trimmed by 5 bases and V by 10 bases; bases with no gene match: 17. This CDR3 comprises 16 residues. The CDR3 sequence is CAISPWADRGNNEQYF. The CDR3 region has the DNA TGTGCCATCTCCCCATGGGCGGACAGGGGGAATAACGAGCAGTACTTC. Filled out from reference TRBV28 and TRBJ2-7, the complete variable domain reads DVKVTQSSRYLVKRTGEKVFLECVQDMDHENMFWYRQDPGLGLRLIYFSYDVKMKEKGDIPEGYSVSREKKERFSLILESASTNQTSMYLCAISPWADRGNNEQYFGPGTRLTVT.

The V call is TRBV5-4, the J call TRBJ2-4; D call uncertain. CDR1 is SGHNT and CDR2 is YYREEE in the germline V gene (reference sequence). V lost 2 bases and J lost 6, with 6 bases in between. The CDR3 extends over 12 amino acids. CDR3 sequence (DNA): TGTGCCAGCAGCTTCCCCCTAAACATTCAGTACTTC. This gives the protein CASSFPLNIQYF.

The chain uses TRBV5-1 and TRBJ2-7; TRBD2 aligns across 8 bases. Germline-derived CDR1 and CDR2 are SGHRS and YFSETQ. This CDR3 spans 18 amino acids. With 7 bases clipped from V and 5 bases from J, the junction kept 23 bases outside the gene matches. This CDR3 reads CASSPISRGAGVLNEQYF. The CDR3 nucleotides are TGCGCCAGCTCCCCTATCAGCCGGGGAGCGGGAGTATTGAACGAGCAGTACTTC.

This clone was picked up a small number of times. This chain connects TRBV4-1 to TRBJ1-2; D not resolved. The length of the CDR3 is 13 residues. Trimming pared 3 bases from V and 8 bases from J, leaving 13 bases between. Germline V lookup: CDR1 MGHRA, CDR2 YSYEKL. CDR3: CASSQEVLEGYTF. CDR3 in DNA: TGCGCCAGCAGCCAGGAGGTCCTTGAGGGCTACACCTTC.